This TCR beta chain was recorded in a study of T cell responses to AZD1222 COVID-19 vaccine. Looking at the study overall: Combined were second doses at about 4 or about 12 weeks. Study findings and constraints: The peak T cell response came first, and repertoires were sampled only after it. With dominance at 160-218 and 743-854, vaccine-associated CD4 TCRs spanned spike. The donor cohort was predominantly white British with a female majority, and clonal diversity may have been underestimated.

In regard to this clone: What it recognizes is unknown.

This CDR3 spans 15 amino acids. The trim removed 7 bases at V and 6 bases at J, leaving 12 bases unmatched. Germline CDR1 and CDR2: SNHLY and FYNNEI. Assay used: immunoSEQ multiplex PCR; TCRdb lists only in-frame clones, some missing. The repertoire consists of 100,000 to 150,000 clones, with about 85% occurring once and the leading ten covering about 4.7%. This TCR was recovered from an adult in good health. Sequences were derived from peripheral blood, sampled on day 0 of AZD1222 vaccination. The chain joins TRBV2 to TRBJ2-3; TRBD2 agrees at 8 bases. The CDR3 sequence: CASTPGSGRIDTQYF. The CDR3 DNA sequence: TGTGCCAGCACCCCTGGGAGCGGGAGAATCGATACGCAGTATTTT. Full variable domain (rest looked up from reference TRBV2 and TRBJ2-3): EPEVTQTPSHQVTQMGQEVILRCVPISNHLYFYWYRQILGQKVEFLVSFYNNEISEKSEIFDDQFSVERPDGSNFTLKIRSTKLEDSAMYFCASTPGSGRIDTQYFGPGTRLTVL.